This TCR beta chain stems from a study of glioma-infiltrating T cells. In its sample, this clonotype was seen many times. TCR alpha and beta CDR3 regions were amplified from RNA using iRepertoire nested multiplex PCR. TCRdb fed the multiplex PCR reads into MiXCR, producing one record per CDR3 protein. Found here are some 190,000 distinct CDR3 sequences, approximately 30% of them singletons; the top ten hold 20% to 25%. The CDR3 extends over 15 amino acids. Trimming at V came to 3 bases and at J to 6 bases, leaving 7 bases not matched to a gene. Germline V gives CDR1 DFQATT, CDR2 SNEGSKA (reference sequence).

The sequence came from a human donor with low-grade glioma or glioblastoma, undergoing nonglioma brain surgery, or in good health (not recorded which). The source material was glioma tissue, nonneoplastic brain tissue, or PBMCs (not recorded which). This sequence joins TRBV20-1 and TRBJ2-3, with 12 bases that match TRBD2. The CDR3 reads CSASQTSGSTDTQYF. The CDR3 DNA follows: TGCAGTGCTAGTCAGACTAGCGGGAGTACCGATACGCAGTATTTT.